This passage covers 23 T cell receptor beta chains from one sample sequenced in a study of T-cell memory formation after mild COVID-19. TCRdb ran MiXCR on the 5' RACE reads and lists one entry per CDR3 protein. This table has approximately 150,000 distinct CDR3 sequences, about 19% appearing once. Input material: PBMCs or a T cell subset sorted from them (not recorded which). These receptor sequences come from an adult woman who had mild COVID-19 (a few samples of this study predate the infection). Cell type and time point are not known.

The V gene is TRBV11-2, the J gene TRBJ1-1; TRBD1 is a possible D gene (6 bases). Looked up from germline, CDR1 is SGHAT and CDR2 is FQNNGV. This CDR3 is 14 amino acids long. The V end lost 5 bases, the J end lost 5 bases, and 15 bases lay between the germline ends. In DNA form, the CDR3 reads TGTGCCAGCAGCAACTTACAGGGTTATACTGAAGCTTTCTTT. Translated: CASSNLQGYTEAFF.

This clonotype was seen more than once but under ten times. The chain carries TRBV6-1 and TRBJ2-3; 9 bases agree with TRBD1. Germline V gene data show CDR1 as MNHNS and CDR2 as SASEGT. This CDR3 region has 12 residues. The ends lost 3 bases at V and 9 bases at J; junction bases unmatched: 1. CDR3 loop: CASSETGGTQYF. CDR3 coding DNA: TGTGCCAGCAGTGAGACAGGGGGGACGCAGTATTTT.

This clonotype has only a few counts. The CDR3 DNA follows: TGTGCCAGCAGCTTAGGAGGACAGGTCAATCAGCCCCAGCATTTT. Its protein is CASSLGGQVNQPQHF. V is TRBV7-9 and J is TRBJ1-5; TRBD1 matches 7 bases. Germline trimming cut 1 base from V and 3 bases from J; bases unmatched to any gene: 3. The CDR3 is 15 residues long. Germline V lookup: CDR1 SEHNR, CDR2 FQNEAQ (reference sequence).

The chain carries TRBV20-1 and TRBJ2-7; D remains ambiguous. Germline CDR1 is DFQATT and CDR2 is SNEGSKA (reference sequence). V lost 1 base and J 1 base, leaving 8 bases between the germline ends. The CDR3 extends over 13 amino acids. CDR3 amino acids: CSARATSSYEQYF. CDR3 in DNA: TGCAGTGCTAGAGCCACAAGTTCCTACGAGCAGTACTTC.

The chain couples TRBV24-1 to TRBJ2-3, with D unclear. The germline V and J ends were trimmed by 4 bases and 1 base, with 14 bases remaining between them. Germline values: CDR1 KGHDR, CDR2 SFDVKD. CDR3 length: 16 residues. The CDR3: CATSDLSRTGTDTQYF. CDR3 DNA sequence: TGTGCCACCAGTGACCTCTCCAGGACGGGCACAGATACGCAGTATTTT.

A few counts support this clonotype. This chain links TRBV18 with TRBJ1-1; D gene ambiguous. V shed 3 bases and J shed 5 bases, with 13 bases lying between them. Germline V gives CDR1 KGHSH, CDR2 LQKENI. This CDR3 comprises 14 residues. CDR3 nucleotide sequence: TGTGCCAGCTCACCTTATCCGGATGGGACTGAAGCTTTCTTT. It specifies CASSPYPDGTEAFF. The whole variable domain, remainder taken from reference TRBV18 and TRBJ1-1, is NAGVMQNPRHLVRRRGQEARLRCSPMKGHSHVYWYRQLPEEGLKFMVYLQKENIIDESGMPKERFSAEFPKEGPSILRIQQVVRGDSAAYFCASSPYPDGTEAFFGQGTRLTVV.

The chain carries TRBV27 and TRBJ2-3; no definite D call. Deletions cut 5 bases from V and 10 bases from J, with 13 bases between. This CDR3 region has 12 residues. Looked up from germline, CDR1 is MNHEY and CDR2 is SMNVEV (reference sequence). CDR3 sequence: CASSPNSGAQYF. DNA of the CDR3: TGTGCCAGCAGTCCGAACAGTGGGGCGCAGTATTTT.

At least ten counts were recorded for this clonotype. CDR3 amino acids: CATSEGGIPYEQYF. CDR3 nucleotides: TGTGCCACCAGTGAAGGGGGGATCCCCTACGAGCAGTACTTC. This chain links TRBV24-1 with TRBJ2-7; D tentatively fits TRBD1 or TRBD2 (6 bases each). Germline V gene lookup returns CDR1 KGHDR and CDR2 SFDVKD. V gave up 4 bases and J gave up 2 bases, with 11 bases separating them. The CDR3 consists of 14 residues.

The CDR3 DNA reads TGTGCCAGCAGTTTAGTCCAGGGCAGCAACACCGGGGAGCTGTTTTTT. Amino acid sequence: CASSLVQGSNTGELFF. The chain couples TRBV12-3 or TRBV12-4 to TRBJ2-2, with D possibly being TRBD1 (5 bases). The V gene lost 1 base and the J gene lost 2 bases, with 11 bases spanning the gap. This CDR3 spans 16 amino acids.

V and J are TRBV15 and TRBJ2-7; the match to TRBD1 covers 7 bases. Germline CDR1 reads LNHNV; CDR2 reads YYDKDF (reference sequence). The CDR3 sequence is 14 residues long. Trimming removed 4 bases from V and 0 bases from J; junction bases left unmatched: 3. In DNA, the CDR3 is TGTGCCACCAGCACCTGGACAGGCTCCTACGAGCAGTACTTC. It yields the protein CATSTWTGSYEQYF.

This clonotype was counted between two and nine times. CDR3 sequence: CASSQEFYVWTQYF. CDR3 nucleotide sequence: TGTGCCAGCAGTCAAGAGTTCTATGTATGGACCCAGTACTTC. This chain uses TRBV6-6 with TRBJ2-5, with D unclear. The CDR3 has 14 residues. Trimming stripped 5 bases from V and 7 bases from J, with 17 bases between. Germline CDR1 reads MNHNY; CDR2 reads SVGAGI (reference sequence).

This clonotype has only a few counts. V and J are TRBV6-6 and TRBJ1-6; 7 bases align to TRBD1. CDR3 length: 15 residues. V shed 7 bases and J 5 bases; nucleotides not matched to a gene: 8. Germline V CDR1 and CDR2: MNHNY, SVGAGI (reference sequence). The CDR3 here is CASTKPTGNNSPLHF. The CDR3 nucleotides read TGTGCCAGCACCAAACCGACAGGGAATAATTCACCCCTCCACTTT.

The V call is TRBV7-8, the J call TRBJ2-2; TRBD1 agrees at 9 bases. CDR1 is SGHVS, CDR2 FQNEAQ, per germline. The CDR3 covers 16 residues. The V segment lost 5 bases and the J segment 6 bases; nucleotides outside the gene matches: 10. CDR3 DNA sequence: TGTGCCAGCAGCCTGAAGAACAGGGGGCTTTCCGGGGAGCTGTTTTTT. Encoded protein: CASSLKNRGLSGELFF.

This clonotype has only one observation. The V gene is TRBV30, the J gene TRBJ2-3; the D gene is possibly TRBD2 (6 bases). The CDR3 totals 15 residues. Germline CDR1 reads GTSNPN; CDR2 reads SVGIG (reference sequence). Trimming took 0 bases from V and 1 from J, leaving 11 bases between them. The CDR3 DNA is TGTGCCTGGAGTGTTGGAGGGGTCGGCACAGATACGCAGTATTTT. Its protein is CAWSVGGVGTDTQYF. The whole variable domain, filled in from reference TRBV30 and TRBJ2-3, reads SQTIHQWPATLVQPVGSPLSLECTVEGTSNPNLYWYRQAAGRGLQLLFYSVGIGQISSEVPQNLSASRPQDRQFILSSKKLLLSDSGFYLCAWSVGGVGTDTQYFGPGTRLTVL.

The chain uses TRBV20-1 and TRBJ1-6, with D possibly TRBD1 on 6 matching bases. Germline V CDR1 and CDR2: DFQATT, SNEGSKA (reference sequence). With 1 base removed from V and 9 bases from J, the gap between germline ends came to 13 bases. The CDR3 extends over 14 amino acids. CDR3 sequence reads: CSARGGAGGSPLHF. In nucleotides, the CDR3 is TGCAGTGCTAGAGGGGGGGCGGGCGGTTCACCCCTCCACTTT.

This clonotype was counted a few times. This rearrangement joins TRBV11-3 to TRBJ2-7; 7 positions match TRBD1. Germline-derived CDR1 and CDR2 are SGHNT and YENEEA. The ends lost 3 bases at V and 3 bases at J; junction bases unmatched: 2. CDR3 length: 13 residues. CDR3 DNA sequence: TGTGCCAGCAGCTTCGACAGGGTCTACGAGCAGTACTTC. Residues: CASSFDRVYEQYF.

CDR3 DNA sequence: TGTGCCAGCAGCCACACCCCAGAGACCCAGTACTTC. Translating it yields CASSHTPETQYF. V usage is TRBV14 and J usage is TRBJ2-5; D gene unclear. CDR3 length equals 12 residues. Germline assignment: CDR1 SGHDN and CDR2 FVKESK. Trimming removed 3 bases at V and 4 bases at J, with 6 bases between.

V and J are TRBV7-3 and TRBJ2-1; 8 bases align to TRBD2. From germline, CDR1 is SGHTA and CDR2 FQGTGA. The length of the CDR3 is 15 residues. V was pared by 3 bases and J by 8 bases, with 9 bases of the junction left unmatched. CDR3 residues: CASSLVSGGLDEQFF. The CDR3 region has the DNA TGTGCCAGCAGCTTGGTATCGGGAGGGTTGGATGAGCAGTTCTTC.

This clonotype was counted only a few times. The chain carries TRBV7-2 and TRBJ1-1; D may be TRBD1 (6 bases). The germline V and J ends were trimmed by 0 bases and 11 bases, with 10 bases remaining between them. The CDR3 contains 12 residues. Per the germline V gene, CDR1 is SGHTA and CDR2 is FQGNSA. The CDR3 spells CASSLAGRGAFF. CDR3 DNA sequence: TGTGCCAGCAGCTTAGCGGGTAGGGGGGCTTTCTTT. The full variable domain, rest sourced from reference TRBV7-2 and TRBJ1-1, is GAGVSQSPSNKVTEKGKDVELRCDPISGHTALYWYRQSLGQGLEFLIYFQGNSAPDKSGLPSDRFSAERTGGSVSTLTIQRTQQEDSAVYLCASSLAGRGAFFGQGTRLTVV.

The chain carries TRBV6-6 and TRBJ2-5; 7 nucleotides align to TRBD2. The J segment lost 3 bases and the V segment lost 11 bases, leaving 12 bases of the junction unmatched. The CDR3 extends over 14 amino acids. The germline CDR1 and CDR2 sequences are MNHNY and SVGAGI (reference sequence). Here the CDR3 DNA reads TGTGCCGCTCGACACTCCGGGACTAAAGAGACCCAGTACTTC. Its translation: CAARHSGTKETQYF.

This clonotype was detected many times. The rearrangement joins TRBV29-1 to TRBJ2-7, with 7 bases that match TRBD1. The V segment lost 4 bases and the J segment 6 bases; nucleotides outside the gene matches: 18. Germline CDR1 SQVTM, CDR2 ANQGSEA. The CDR3 contains 16 residues. The CDR3 sequence: CSVGRGGMGAGGEQYF. The CDR3, as DNA: TGCAGCGTTGGACGCGGCGGCATGGGGGCAGGGGGCGAGCAGTACTTC.

This clonotype has a handful of counts. The chain carries TRBV20-1 and TRBJ1-5; D is unclear. Trimming stripped 0 bases from V and 7 bases from J, with 7 bases between. This CDR3 comprises 12 residues. The germline CDR1 and CDR2 sequences are DFQATT and SNEGSKA (reference sequence). CDR3 sequence (DNA): TGCAGTGCTAGAGATGGTATCCAGCCCCAGCATTTT. Its translation is CSARDGIQPQHF.

V gene TRBV12-3 or TRBV12-4 combines with J gene TRBJ2-7; 14 nucleotides align to TRBD2. The CDR3 extends over 14 amino acids. V was clipped by 7 bases and J by 6 bases; unmatched bases: 5. The CDR3 nucleotides read TGTGCCAGCACCCCGGGACTAGCGGGGGTCGAGCAGTACTTC. Encoded protein: CASTPGLAGVEQYF.